This is a list of T cell receptor beta chains from one sample in a study of T cell repertoires in cytomegalovirus infection. TCRdb re-derived calls from the reads in MiXCR, one entry per CDR3 protein. This sample yields about 890,000 distinct CDR3 sequences, of which roughly 30% are seen a single time; about an eighth belongs to the top ten. Their target antigens are unknown. This sample comprised cultured CD8+ T cells from PBMCs, obtained from culture after CMV antigen stimulation. These TCRs come from a human donor in good health (CMV status not recorded). Some clones in this sample may be carry-over from other donors' samples. CDR3s include the opening cysteine and the closing phenylalanine or tryptophan. Fields, in order: D gene, J gene, V gene, clone size, CDR3 protein, CDR3 DNA. A D gene is named only where the DNA matches it firmly. Size tells how often a clone was seen (once, few, many) or the class of an expanded clone, and some rows leave it out.

.	TRBJ1-5	TRBV28	many	CASSPDRLGNQPQHF	TGTGCCAGCAGTCCTGACAGGCTGGGCAATCAGCCCCAGCATTTT
.	TRBJ2-6	TRBV20-1	.	CSARDRWGRRANVLTF	TGCAGTGCTAGAGATCGATGGGGGAGAAGGGCCAACGTCCTGACTTTC
TRBD2	TRBJ2-3	TRBV7-3	.	CASSWYGGSTDTQYF	TGTGCCAGCAGCTGGTACGGGGGGAGCACAGATACGCAGTATTTT
.	TRBJ1-1	TRBV19	.	CASSGLPEAFF	TGTGCCAGCTCAGGGCTGCCTGAAGCTTTCTTT
.	TRBJ2-7	TRBV7-2	many	CASSTTGFLSYEQYF	TGTGCCAGCAGCACCACAGGTTTCCTCTCCTACGAGCAGTACTTC
.	TRBJ1-5	TRBV19	.	CASSILINQPQHF	TGTGCCAGTAGTATTTTGATTAATCAGCCCCAGCATTTT
TRBD1	TRBJ2-3	TRBV24-1	.	CATSETRTGASTDTQYF	TGTGCCACCAGTGAAACCCGGACAGGAGCTAGCACAGATACGCAGTATTTT
.	TRBJ1-1	TRBV7-9	.	CASSFRLAEAFF	TGTGCCAGCAGTTTTAGGCTCGCTGAAGCTTTCTTT
.	TRBJ1-1	TRBV7-3	many	CASSLLPVRAFF	TGTGCCAGCAGCTTACTTCCCGTTCGAGCTTTCTTT
.	TRBJ1-3	TRBV28	few	CASSFDPEVNTIYF	TGTGCCAGCAGTTTCGACCCAGAAGTGAACACCATATATTTT
.	TRBJ2-1	TRBV15	.	CATSRRKGAEGTGNEQFF	TGTGCCACCAGCAGAAGGAAAGGGGCGGAGGGAACGGGAAATGAGCAGTTCTTC
.	TRBJ1-2	TRBV6-1	many	CASLLTEGYGYTF	TGTGCCAGCCTCCTTACCGAGGGCTATGGCTACACCTTC
.	TRBJ1-2	TRBV6-1	few	CASSEWQGLNYGYTF	TGTGCCAGCAGTGAATGGCAGGGTCTTAACTATGGCTACACCTTC
.	TRBJ1-3	TRBV7-2	.	CASSLALGRLGTGNTIYF	TGTGCCAGCAGCTTAGCCCTGGGCAGACTAGGAACGGGAAACACCATATATTTT
.	TRBJ1-4	TRBV7-6	many	CASSLTGSEKLFF	TGTGCCAGCAGCCTAACCGGGAGTGAAAAACTGTTTTTT